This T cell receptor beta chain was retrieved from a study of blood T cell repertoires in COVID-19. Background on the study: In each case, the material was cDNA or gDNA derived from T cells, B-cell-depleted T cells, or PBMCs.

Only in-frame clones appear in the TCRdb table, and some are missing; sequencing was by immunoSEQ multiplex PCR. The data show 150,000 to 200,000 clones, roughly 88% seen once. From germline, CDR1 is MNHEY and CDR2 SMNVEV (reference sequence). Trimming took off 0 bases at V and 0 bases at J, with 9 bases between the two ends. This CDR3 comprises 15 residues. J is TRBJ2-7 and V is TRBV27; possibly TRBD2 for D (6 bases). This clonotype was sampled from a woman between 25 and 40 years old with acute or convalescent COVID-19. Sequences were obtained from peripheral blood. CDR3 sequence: CASSLSRGISYEQYF. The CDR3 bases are TGTGCCAGCAGTTTATCGCGGGGTATCTCCTACGAGCAGTACTTC.